This T cell receptor (beta chain) was sequenced for a study of blood T cell repertoires in COVID-19. Study context: The samples span acute and convalescent COVID-19 from the United States, Italy and Spain. The analysed material was cDNA or gDNA that came from T cells, B-cell-depleted T cells, or PBMCs.

Original methodology: From reference gene primer amplification, estimates of nucleated cell counts were derived. Clones were read by immunoSEQ multiplex PCR, and TCRdb kept only the in-frame ones, dropping some. The V and J calls and clone size were taken over from that table, and D and trimming were inferred from the DNA. The profile shows some 530,000 clones, 70% to 90% of them singletons. The V gene end was trimmed by 3 bases and the J gene end by 3 bases; junction bases not matched to a gene: 8. Germline CDR1 and CDR2: SGHTA and FQGNSA. CDR3 length: 16 amino acids. The genes are TRBV7-2 and TRBJ1-1; 9 bases map to TRBD1. This clonotype was obtained from a human donor in a cohort sampled during active COVID-19. The source material was peripheral blood. The CDR3 region has the DNA TGTGCCAGCAGCTTTTTTTTCCGGGACAGGGACACTGAAGCTTTCTTT. It codes for CASSFFFRDRDTEAFF.